The 5 T cell receptor beta chains below all came from one sample that was sequenced in a study of T cell responses to AZD1222 COVID-19 vaccine. Here immunoSEQ multiplex PCR was the method, and the copy in TCRdb shows in-frame clones only, minus some. The sample comprises approximately 140,000 clones, about 92% of which are singletons, and over 0.85% rests with the top ten. The sample consisted of peripheral blood, taken on day 0 of MenACWY control vaccination. Receptor source: an adult in good health.

The chain recombines TRBV27 with TRBJ1-1, with D hard to call. CDR1 is MNHEY and CDR2 is SMNVEV in the germline V gene (reference sequence). This CDR3 contains 15 residues. V shed 5 bases and J shed 5 bases, with 18 bases lying between them. The CDR3 loop is CASSPSGGVGTEAFF. The CDR3 coding sequence is TGTGCCAGCAGTCCCTCAGGAGGAGTAGGGACTGAAGCTTTCTTT.

J is TRBJ1-6 and V is TRBV5-1; tentatively, D is TRBD1 (5 bases). CDR3 size: 14 residues. Germline-derived CDR1 and CDR2 are SGHRS and YFSETQ. Trimming removed 0 bases at V and 9 bases at J, with 10 bases between. CDR3 sequence reads: CASSLGGVGSPLHF. The CDR3 coding sequence is TGCGCCAGCAGCTTGGGGGGGGTTGGTTCACCCCTCCACTTT.

The CDR3 loop reads CASSLGPSREQYF. CDR3 coding DNA: TGTGCCAGCAGCTTGGGACCGAGCAGAGAGCAGTACTTC. The V gene is TRBV11-3, the J gene TRBJ2-7; D may correspond to TRBD1 or TRBD2 (5 bases each). Germline CDR1 SGHNT, CDR2 YENEEA. V gave up 3 bases and J gave up 7 bases, with 13 bases separating them. The CDR3 contains 13 residues.

CDR3 residues: CASSYGPTNEKLFF. CDR3 in DNA: TGTGCCAGCAGTTACGGGCCAACTAATGAAAAACTGTTTTTT. The genes are TRBV6-5 and TRBJ1-4; D ambiguous. The germline gives CDR1 MNHEY, CDR2 SVGAGI. The V end was cut by 2 bases, the J end by 0 bases, with 4 bases between. This CDR3 contains 14 residues.

The chain carries TRBV2 and TRBJ1-2; D unclear. The CDR3 spans 13 residues. Germline CDR1 reads SNHLY; CDR2 reads FYNNEI. Trimming took 2 bases from V and 1 from J, leaving 5 bases between them. The DNA for the CDR3 is TGTGCCAGCAGTGAATCTTTTAACTATGGCTACACCTTC. Protein sequence: CASSESFNYGYTF.